Presented here are 21 T cell receptor beta chains from one specimen sequenced in a study of beta chain features in type 1 diabetes. These TCRs are of unknown antigen specificity. Investigators reverse transcribed all isolated RNA, so they sequenced expressed TCRB transcripts. Using immunoSEQ multiplex PCR, the repertoire was profiled, and TCRdb retains in-frame clones only, with some absent. The top ten clones hold 0.5% of a sample with about 170,000 clones, around 7.9% of them seen once. Study results and limitations: In every one of the four CD4+ subsets, TCRB CDR3s were moderately but significantly shorter in Type 1 diabetes patients.

Input material: central memory CD4+ T cells from blood. Receptor source: a man aged 18 to 30 with type 1 diabetes.

The CDR3 here is CASSVGGSIGFNEQFF. CDR3 sequence (DNA): TGTGCCAGCAGCGTAGGAGGTAGTATTGGATTCAATGAGCAGTTCTTC. This chain connects TRBV9 to TRBJ2-1; D unresolved. V lost 0 bases and J 6 bases, leaving 16 bases between the germline ends. Germline V gene sequence: CDR1 SGDLS, CDR2 YYNGEE. This CDR3 region has 16 residues.

This clone was observed a few times. The chain couples TRBV10-3 to TRBJ2-1; 9 bases align to TRBD2. Germline values: CDR1 ENHRY, CDR2 SYGVKD. The CDR3 runs to 15 residues. Trimming at V came to 5 bases and at J to 3 bases, leaving 5 bases not matched to a gene. The CDR3 bases are TGTGCCATCAGTTCGACTAGCGGAAACTACAATGAGCAGTTCTTC. This translates into CAISSTSGNYNEQFF.

This clone appeared a few times. The V and J genes are TRBV5-4 and TRBJ1-5; D perhaps matches TRBD1 (5 bases). Germline V gene data show CDR1 as SGHNT and CDR2 as YYREEE (reference sequence). Between the trimmed V and J ends, which lost 2 bases and 2 bases, there was a span of 11 bases. The CDR3 extends over 15 amino acids. The CDR3 sequence is CASSFGGSGNQPQHF. The CDR3 DNA is TGTGCCAGCAGCTTCGGGGGTAGCGGCAATCAGCCCCAGCATTTT.

The CDR3 is CASSLYEQYF. For the CDR3, the DNA is TGTGCCAGCAGTCTATACGAGCAGTACTTC. This chain joins TRBV28 and TRBJ2-7, with D hard to call. This CDR3 spans 10 amino acids. From germline, CDR1 is MDHEN and CDR2 SYDVKM. Trimming took 5 bases from V and 4 from J, leaving 3 bases between them. Full variable domain (remainder filled in from reference TRBV28 and TRBJ2-7): DVKVTQSSRYLVKRTGEKVFLECVQDMDHENMFWYRQDPGLGLRLIYFSYDVKMKEKGDIPEGYSVSREKKERFSLILESASTNQTSMYLCASSLYEQYFGPGTRLTVT.

Many counts were recorded for this clone. The chain combines TRBV28 with TRBJ2-7; a possible D gene is TRBD2 (5 bases). In germline, CDR1 is MDHEN, CDR2 SYDVKM. This CDR3 has 11 residues. V lost 2 bases and J lost 6, with 5 bases in between. CDR3 in DNA: TGTGCCAGCAGTTTACGGGGCGAGCAGTACTTC. Translation gives CASSLRGEQYF.

The chain employs TRBV21-1 and TRBJ2-7; the listed D gene, TRBD2, was not tested against the DNA. TRBV21-1 is annotated as a pseudogene. This CDR3 is 15 amino acids long. In nucleotides, the CDR3 is TGTGCCAGCAGTCCGCCCGGGACTCTTTCCTACGAGCAGTACTTC. Amino acid sequence: CASSPPGTLSYEQYF.

This clone showed up just a few times. The chain uses TRBV6-6 and TRBJ2-7; TRBD2 matches at 8 bases. The germline CDR1 and CDR2 sequences are MNHNY and SVGAGI (reference sequence). There are 13 residues in the CDR3. J gave up 0 bases and V 10 bases, and 5 bases lay outside the gene matches. Here the CDR3 DNA reads TGTGCCATCTCACGGGGGGGCTCCTACGAGCAGTACTTC. This sequence encodes CAISRGGSYEQYF.

This clone was counted many times. The V gene is TRBV29-1, the J gene TRBJ2-3; TRBD2 agrees at 8 bases. CDR1 is SQVTM, CDR2 ANQGSEA, per germline. The CDR3 length is 13 residues. J gave up 4 bases and V 4 bases, and 4 bases lay outside the gene matches. CDR3 sequence reads: CSVAGSGADTQYF. The DNA of the CDR3 is TGCAGCGTTGCAGGTAGCGGGGCAGATACGCAGTATTTT.

The chain has TRBV30 and TRBJ1-1, with D hard to call. V was cut by 8 bases and J by 1 base, with 17 bases left in between. CDR1 is GTSNPN, CDR2 SVGIG, per germline (reference sequence). CDR3 length: 14 amino acids. CDR3 DNA sequence: TGTGCCGAAAAACCCCATACAAGGAACACTGAAGCTTTCTTT. Translation gives CAEKPHTRNTEAFF.

The sample holds a few counts of this clone. This rearrangement joins TRBV11-2 to TRBJ1-2; no clear D. CDR3 length: 13 amino acids. Germline CDR1 SGHAT, CDR2 FQNNGV. The V end lost 0 bases, the J end lost 8 bases, and 10 bases lay between the germline ends. The DNA for the CDR3 is TGTGCCAGCAGCTTAGAGGGTTCGGGAGGCTACACCTTC. It translates to CASSLEGSGGYTF.

This clone was counted at least ten times. The V call is TRBV6-5, the J call TRBJ2-7; the D gene is possibly TRBD2 (6 bases). The V end was cut by 6 bases, the J end by 8 bases, with 23 bases between. The CDR3 has 15 residues. Germline-derived CDR1 and CDR2 are MNHEY and SVGAGI. CDR3 coding DNA: TGTGCCAGCAGGTCCGCGGGCGGGAAACGTAGGAAGCAGTACTTC. Amino acid sequence: CASRSAGGKRRKQYF.

This clone was recorded a few times. The chain has TRBV19 and TRBJ2-7; TRBD1 matches at 8 bases. This CDR3 contains 14 residues. In germline, CDR1 is LNHDA, CDR2 SQIVND (reference sequence). V gave up 6 bases and J gave up 0 bases; unmatched junction bases: 4. CDR3 region: CASSRTGNSYEQYF. As DNA, the CDR3 is TGTGCCAGTAGCCGGACAGGGAACTCCTACGAGCAGTACTTC.

This clone showed up just a few times. The rearrangement uses TRBV28 and TRBJ2-7, with TRBD1 identical over 7 bases. V lost 4 bases, J lost 4 bases, and 4 bases stayed unmatched. Germline loops: CDR1 MDHEN, CDR2 SYDVKM. This CDR3 spans 13 amino acids. The chain's CDR3 is CASSYGQVYEQYF. The CDR3 DNA reads as TGTGCCAGCAGTTATGGACAGGTTTACGAGCAGTACTTC.

This clone came up a few times. This sequence joins TRBV28 and TRBJ2-1, with 8 nucleotides matching TRBD2. This CDR3 has 16 residues. Trimming took 2 bases from V and 5 from J; bases not matched to a gene: 8. Germline-derived CDR1 and CDR2 are MDHEN and SYDVKM. CDR3 residues: CASSLQGTSGNNEQFF. The CDR3 nucleotides are TGTGCCAGCAGTTTACAAGGTACTAGCGGTAACAATGAGCAGTTCTTC.

This clone was seen more than once but under ten times. V usage is TRBV4-3 and J usage is TRBJ2-4, with TRBD1 matching 7 bases. The trim removed 3 bases at V and 11 bases at J, leaving 10 bases unmatched. Germline CDR1 reads LGHNA; CDR2 reads YSLEER. CDR3 length: 14 amino acids. In DNA form, the CDR3 reads TGCGCCAGCAGCCAGGGGACAGAAGGGGTGGTTCAGTACTTC. Translation gives CASSQGTEGVVQYF.

J is TRBJ1-1 and V is TRBV9, with 11 positions matching TRBD1. The CDR3 contains 15 residues. V dropped 0 bases and J dropped 4; count of bases not matched to a gene: 2. Germline CDR1 SGDLS, CDR2 YYNGEE. The CDR3 DNA is TGTGCCAGCAGCGTAGCTGGGACAGGGGGCACTGAAGCTTTCTTT. Protein: CASSVAGTGGTEAFF.

This clone was counted only a few times. V and J are TRBV7-9 and TRBJ2-5; TRBD2 matches at 7 bases. Unmatched junction bases numbered 5, after V lost 5 bases and J lost 2 bases. Germline loops: CDR1 SEHNR, CDR2 FQNEAQ (reference sequence). This CDR3 has 14 amino acids. The CDR3 DNA follows: TGTGCCAGCAGCCCCAACGGGGGGCAAGAGACCCAGTACTTC. Translation gives CASSPNGGQETQYF.

This clone was seen a handful of times. The V gene is TRBV2, the J gene TRBJ2-5, with TRBD2 matching 9 bases. Germline-derived CDR1 and CDR2 are SNHLY and FYNNEI. V lost 7 bases to trimming and J lost 0 bases; unmatched junction nucleotides: 6. The CDR3 runs to 15 residues. CDR3 residues: CASIRGLADQETQYF. The CDR3 DNA sequence: TGTGCCAGCATTAGGGGACTAGCAGACCAAGAGACCCAGTACTTC. Combining the CDR3 with reference TRBV2 and TRBJ2-5 gives the whole variable domain EPEVTQTPSHQVTQMGQEVILRCVPISNHLYFYWYRQILGQKVEFLVSFYNNEISEKSEIFDDQFSVERPDGSNFTLKIRSTKLEDSAMYFCASIRGLADQETQYFGPGTRLLVL.

The rearrangement links TRBV7-8 to TRBJ2-5; 10 bases map to TRBD2. CDR1 and CDR2 (germline): SGHVS, FQNEAQ. The CDR3 contains 13 residues. V was pared by 5 bases and J by 5 bases, with 2 bases of the junction left unmatched. CDR3 coding DNA: TGTGCCAGCAGCACACTAGCGGGGGAGACCCAGTACTTC. Translation: CASSTLAGETQYF.

This clone occurred many times. This rearrangement joins TRBV9 to TRBJ2-1; 7 bases are a match to TRBD2. Germline CDR1 and CDR2: SGDLS and YYNGEE. J gave up 7 bases and V 5 bases, and 12 bases lay outside the gene matches. This CDR3 contains 15 residues. The CDR3 DNA follows: TGTGCCAGCAGTTTTACTAGCGTGTCCGGGAATGAGCAGTTCTTC. Translated, it gives CASSFTSVSGNEQFF. Based on the CDR3 plus reference TRBV9 and TRBJ2-1, the full variable domain is DSGVTQTPKHLITATGQRVTLRCSPRSGDLSVYWYQQSLDQGLQFLIQYYNGEERAKGNILERFSAQQFPDLHSELNLSSLELGDSALYFCASSFTSVSGNEQFFGPGTRLTVL.

The V gene is TRBV4-1, the J gene TRBJ2-7; 7 bases match TRBD1. Germline trimming cut 2 bases from V and 4 bases from J; bases unmatched to any gene: 8. The germline gives CDR1 MGHRA, CDR2 YSYEKL. This CDR3 is built from 15 residues. CDR3 nucleotides: TGCGCCAGCAGCCAATCCCCGACAGGGCAGTACGAGCAGTACTTC. Translated, it gives CASSQSPTGQYEQYF.